The 4 T cell receptor beta chains presented below share a single source sample, sequenced in a study of blood T cell repertoires in COVID-19 (dated by TCRdb to 2020 to 2021). The method behind the library was the immunoSEQ multiplex PCR assay. The table was pulled from immuneACCESS by TCRdb, which kept in-frame rearrangements only. Such tables lose some clones; where checked, under half of the loss comes from unresolved V genes, and the rest has no known cause. This sample is represented by approximately 15,000 clones; over 75% of them were singletons. The top ten clonotypes cover about a quarter of the sample. The specimen sequenced was peripheral blood. The receptors were gathered from a woman in her seventies with active COVID-19.

This clone was seen once. This chain connects TRBV29-1 to TRBJ2-1; 7 bases map to TRBD2. CDR1 and CDR2 from the germline V gene are SQVTM and ANQGSEA. Trimming removed 6 bases from V and 6 bases from J; junction bases left unmatched: 20. The CDR3 contains 17 residues. CDR3 protein: CSVILGGGIYSFNEQFF. Written as DNA, the CDR3 is TGCAGCGTCATTTTGGGGGGAGGGATCTACTCTTTCAATGAGCAGTTCTTC.

V is TRBV3-1 (or the pseudogene TRBV3-2) and J is TRBJ2-7, with 9 bases fitting TRBD1. Germline V lookup: CDR1 LGHDT, CDR2 YNNKEL (reference sequence). The trim removed 1 base at V and 5 bases at J, leaving 6 bases unmatched. The CDR3 loop spans 15 amino acids. In DNA form, the CDR3 reads TGTGCCAGCAGCCAAGCTGGACAGGGGATCCACGAGCAGTACTTC. This gives the protein CASSQAGQGIHEQYF.

In its sample, this clone was seen once. The J gene is TRBJ2-1, the V gene TRBV6-1; 10 positions match TRBD2. Germline CDR1 MNHNS, CDR2 SASEGT. This CDR3 spans 17 amino acids. V was clipped by 2 bases and J by 3 bases; unmatched bases: 7. The CDR3 here is CASSEPRLAGLYNEQFF. CDR3 nucleotides: TGTGCCAGCAGTGAACCAAGACTAGCGGGTCTCTACAATGAGCAGTTCTTC.

The V gene is TRBV6-2 or TRBV6-3, the J gene TRBJ2-2; no clear D. CDR1 and CDR2 (germline): MNHEY, SVGEGT. V was cut by 1 base and J by 4 bases, with 13 bases left in between. The CDR3 totals 16 residues. Here the CDR3 reads CASSYLRKARTGELFF. For the CDR3, the DNA is TGTGCCAGCAGTTACTTGCGGAAAGCGCGCACCGGGGAGCTGTTTTTT.